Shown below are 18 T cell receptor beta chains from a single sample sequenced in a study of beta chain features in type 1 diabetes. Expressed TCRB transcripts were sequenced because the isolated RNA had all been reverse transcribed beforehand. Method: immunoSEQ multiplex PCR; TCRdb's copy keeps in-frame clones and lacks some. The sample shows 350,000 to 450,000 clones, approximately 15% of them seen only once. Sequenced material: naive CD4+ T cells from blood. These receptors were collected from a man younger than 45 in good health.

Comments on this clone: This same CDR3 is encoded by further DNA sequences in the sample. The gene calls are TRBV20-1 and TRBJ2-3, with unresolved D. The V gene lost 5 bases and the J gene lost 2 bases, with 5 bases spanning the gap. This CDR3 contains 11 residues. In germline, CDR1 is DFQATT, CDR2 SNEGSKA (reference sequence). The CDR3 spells CSAPSTDTQYF. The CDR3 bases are TGCAGTGCTCCTTCCACAGATACGCAGTATTTT.

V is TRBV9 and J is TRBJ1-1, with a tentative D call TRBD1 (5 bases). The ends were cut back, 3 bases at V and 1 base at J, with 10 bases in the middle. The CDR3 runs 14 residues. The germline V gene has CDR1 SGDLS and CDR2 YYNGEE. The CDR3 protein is CASSAQRGNTEAFF. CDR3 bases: TGTGCCAGCAGCGCACAGAGGGGGAACACTGAAGCTTTCTTT.

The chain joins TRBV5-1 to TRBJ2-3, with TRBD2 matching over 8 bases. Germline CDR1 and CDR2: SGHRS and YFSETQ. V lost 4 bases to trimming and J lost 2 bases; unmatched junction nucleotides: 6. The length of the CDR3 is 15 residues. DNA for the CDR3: TGCGCCAGCAGCCCGGGACTAGATGCCACAGATACGCAGTATTTT. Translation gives CASSPGLDATDTQYF.

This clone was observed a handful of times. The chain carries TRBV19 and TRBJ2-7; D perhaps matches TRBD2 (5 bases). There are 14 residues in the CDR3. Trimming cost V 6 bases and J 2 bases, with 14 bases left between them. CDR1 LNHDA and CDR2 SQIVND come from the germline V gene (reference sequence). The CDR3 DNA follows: TGTGCCAGTAGCCCCTCGGGAAGACCCTACGAGCAGTACGTC. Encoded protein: CASSPSGRPYEQYV.

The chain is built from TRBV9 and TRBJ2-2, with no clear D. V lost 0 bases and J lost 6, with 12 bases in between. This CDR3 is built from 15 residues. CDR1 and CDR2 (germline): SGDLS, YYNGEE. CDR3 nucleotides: TGTGCCAGCAGCGTAGCGTCCAGGCCCCCCGGGGAGCTGTTTTTT. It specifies CASSVASRPPGELFF.

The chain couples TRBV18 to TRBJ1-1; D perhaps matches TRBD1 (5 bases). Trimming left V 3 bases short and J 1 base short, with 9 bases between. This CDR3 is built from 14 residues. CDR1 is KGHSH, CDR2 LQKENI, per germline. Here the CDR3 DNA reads TGTGCCAGCTCACCCCAGGGAGGGAACACTGAAGCTTTCTTT. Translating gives CASSPQGGNTEAFF.

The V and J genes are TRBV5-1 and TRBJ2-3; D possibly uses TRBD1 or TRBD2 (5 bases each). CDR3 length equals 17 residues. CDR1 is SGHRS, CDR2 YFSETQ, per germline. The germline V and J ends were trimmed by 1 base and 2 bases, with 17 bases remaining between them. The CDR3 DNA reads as TGCGCCAGCAGCTTGAGGTCGGCAGGGAGCATCACAGATACGCAGTATTTT. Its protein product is CASSLRSAGSITDTQYF. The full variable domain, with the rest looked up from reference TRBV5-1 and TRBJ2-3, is KAGVTQTPRYLIKTRGQQVTLSCSPISGHRSVSWYQQTPGQGLQFLFEYFSETQRNKGNFPGRFSGRQFSNSRSEMNVSTLELGDSALYLCASSLRSAGSITDTQYFGPGTRLTVL.

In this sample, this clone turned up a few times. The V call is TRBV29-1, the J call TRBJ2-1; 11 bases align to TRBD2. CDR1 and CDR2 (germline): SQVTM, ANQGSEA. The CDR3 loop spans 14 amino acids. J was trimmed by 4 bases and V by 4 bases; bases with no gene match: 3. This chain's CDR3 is CSVVPSGRYNEQFF. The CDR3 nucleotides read TGCAGCGTTGTGCCTAGCGGGAGGTACAATGAGCAGTTCTTC.

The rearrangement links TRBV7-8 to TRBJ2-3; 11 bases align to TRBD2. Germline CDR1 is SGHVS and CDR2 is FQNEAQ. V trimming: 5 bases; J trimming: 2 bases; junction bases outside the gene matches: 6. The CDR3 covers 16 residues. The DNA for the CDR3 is TGTGCCAGCAGCATTGGACTAGCGGGTTTCACAGATACGCAGTATTTT. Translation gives CASSIGLAGFTDTQYF.

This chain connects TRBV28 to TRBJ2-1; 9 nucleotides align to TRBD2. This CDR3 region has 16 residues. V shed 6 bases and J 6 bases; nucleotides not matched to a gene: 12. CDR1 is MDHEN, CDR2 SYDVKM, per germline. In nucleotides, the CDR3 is TGTGCCAGCAGCACCCTCGGACTAGCGATTATCAATGAGCAGTTCTTC. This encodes CASSTLGLAIINEQFF.

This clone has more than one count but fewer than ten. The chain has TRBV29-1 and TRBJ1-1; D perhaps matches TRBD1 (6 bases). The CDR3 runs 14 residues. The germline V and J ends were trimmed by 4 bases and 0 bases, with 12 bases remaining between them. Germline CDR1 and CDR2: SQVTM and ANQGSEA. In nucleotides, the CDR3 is TGCAGCGTTGTCCGGACAGTCATGAACACTGAAGCTTTCTTT. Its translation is CSVVRTVMNTEAFF.

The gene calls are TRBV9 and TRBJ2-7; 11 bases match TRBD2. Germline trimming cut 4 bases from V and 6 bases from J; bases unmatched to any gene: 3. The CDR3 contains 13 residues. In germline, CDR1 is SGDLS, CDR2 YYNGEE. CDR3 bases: TGTGCCAGCAGCCCAGGACTAGCGGGCGAGCAGTACGTC. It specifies CASSPGLAGEQYV.

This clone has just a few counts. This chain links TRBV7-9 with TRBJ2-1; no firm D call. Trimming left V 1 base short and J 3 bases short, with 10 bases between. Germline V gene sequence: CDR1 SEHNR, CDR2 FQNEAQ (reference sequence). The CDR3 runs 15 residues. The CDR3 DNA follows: TGTGCCAGCAGCTTAGGACTTGGGCTCTACAATGAGCAGTTCTTC. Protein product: CASSLGLGLYNEQFF.

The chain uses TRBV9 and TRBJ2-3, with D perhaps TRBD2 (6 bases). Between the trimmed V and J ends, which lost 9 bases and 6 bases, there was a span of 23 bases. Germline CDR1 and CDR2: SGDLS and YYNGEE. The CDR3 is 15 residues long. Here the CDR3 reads CATLILSGRIDTQYF. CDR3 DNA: TGTGCCACCTTGATCCTTAGCGGACGAATTGATACGCAGTATTTT.

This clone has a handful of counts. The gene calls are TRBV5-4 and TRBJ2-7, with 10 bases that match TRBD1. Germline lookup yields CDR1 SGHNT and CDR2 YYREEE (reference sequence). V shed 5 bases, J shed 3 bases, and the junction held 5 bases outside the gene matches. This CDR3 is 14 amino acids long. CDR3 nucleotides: TGTGCCAGCAGATCTGACAGGGGGCTCTACGAGCAGTACTTC. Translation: CASRSDRGLYEQYF.

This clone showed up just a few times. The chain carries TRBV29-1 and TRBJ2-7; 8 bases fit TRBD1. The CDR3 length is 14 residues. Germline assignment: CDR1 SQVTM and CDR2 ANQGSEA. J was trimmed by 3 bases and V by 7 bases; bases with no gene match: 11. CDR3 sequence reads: CSDDGEDRVYEQYF. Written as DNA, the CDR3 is TGCAGCGACGATGGTGAGGACAGGGTCTACGAGCAGTACTTC.

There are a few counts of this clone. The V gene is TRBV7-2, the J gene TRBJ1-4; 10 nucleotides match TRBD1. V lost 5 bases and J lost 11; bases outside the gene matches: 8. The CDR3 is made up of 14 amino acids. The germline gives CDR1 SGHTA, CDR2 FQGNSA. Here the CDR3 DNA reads TGTGCCAGCAGCCCACCGGGACAGGGGCGGAAACTGTTTTTT. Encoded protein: CASSPPGQGRKLFF.

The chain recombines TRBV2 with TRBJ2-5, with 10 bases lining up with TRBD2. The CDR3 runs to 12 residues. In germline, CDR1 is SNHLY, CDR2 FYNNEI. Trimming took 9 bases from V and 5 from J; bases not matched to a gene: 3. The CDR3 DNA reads TGTGCCAGTAGCGGGAGGAGGGAGACCCAGTACTTC. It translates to CASSGRRETQYF. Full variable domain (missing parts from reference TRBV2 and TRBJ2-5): EPEVTQTPSHQVTQMGQEVILRCVPISNHLYFYWYRQILGQKVEFLVSFYNNEISEKSEIFDDQFSVERPDGSNFTLKIRSTKLEDSAMYFCASSGRRETQYFGPGTRLLVL.